This TCR beta chain was profiled in a study of T-cell reconstitution after alpha-beta-depleted transplantation in children. Researchers prepared the TCRbeta library using unique molecular identifiers, the study reports. TCRdb reprocessed the PCR reads with MiXCR, giving one entry per CDR3 protein. The sample has more than 300,000 distinct CDR3 sequences, under 20% seen once. V was clipped by 10 bases and J by 4 bases, with 11 bases between them. Germline V lookup: CDR1 MDHEN, CDR2 SYDVKM. This CDR3 has 11 residues. Specimen: PBMCs, mostly from graft donor cells, collected 360 days after TCRalphabeta/CD19-depleted stem cell transplant. V gene TRBV28 combines with J gene TRBJ2-7; D remains unclear. The origin of this receptor is a male patient aged 2-15 years who had a stem cell transplant for acute lymphoblastic leukemia, so the T cells may come from the graft donor. The CDR3 is CATHGLYEQYF. DNA for the CDR3: TGTGCCACCCACGGCTTATACGAGCAGTACTTC.